This T cell receptor (beta chain) comes out of a study of CD8+CD57+ T cells in acquired aplastic anemia. Study outcomes and limitations: The CD8+ Simpson's diversity of patients and controls was not significantly different. Roughly 28 was the count of CD8+ CDR3 sequences that patients shared with controls.

In its sample, this clonotype was seen many times. The antigen is unknown. According to the study, genomic DNA was the template for TCR beta VDJ and CDR3 profiling. MiXCR, applied by TCRdb to the reads, yields one record per CDR3 protein. This table holds some 220,000 distinct CDR3 sequences, 30% to 35% found once. Looked up from germline, CDR1 is LGHNA and CDR2 is YNFKEQ. V was pared by 0 bases and J by 4 bases, with 10 bases between. This CDR3 is built from 15 residues. This chain joins TRBV4-2 and TRBJ1-5; D gene unclear. This TCR was recovered from a human donor in good health, serving as a control. The sample was sorted CD4+, CD8+, or CD8+CD57+ T cells (not recorded which) from PBMCs. In DNA, the CDR3 is TGTGCCAGCAGCCAAGAATCGGGCCGTAATCAGCCCCAGCATTTT. Its protein is CASSQESGRNQPQHF.